In its sample, the clone carrying this TCR beta chain was seen a few times. Sequencing was performed with immunoSEQ multiplex PCR; in TCRdb, only in-frame clones are kept and a portion is missing. This repertoire shows around 150,000 clones, approximately 84% found once; its top ten account for 3% to 4%. The data derive from a study of blood T cell repertoires in COVID-19. For the study at large: Samples representing acute and convalescent COVID-19 were sourced from the United States, Italy and Spain.

CDR3 length: 18 residues. J lost 2 bases, V lost 0 bases, and 9 bases had no gene match. Germline V gene data show CDR1 as SGHRS and CDR2 as YFSETQ. The rearrangement joins TRBV5-1 to TRBJ2-3; 10 nucleotides line up with TRBD2. This receptor was obtained from a woman aged 45-60 years with acute COVID-19. Sequenced input: PBMCs or T cells enriched from blood (not recorded which). The CDR3 is CASSLANRGTSATDTQYF. CDR3 sequence (DNA): TGCGCCAGCAGCTTGGCCAATCGGGGGACTAGCGCCACAGATACGCAGTATTTT.